The 2 T cell receptor beta chains below all came from one sample that was sequenced in a study of T cell repertoires and Cas9 in healthy adults. Profiling relied on immunoSEQ multiplex PCR, and the TCRdb table lists in-frame clones only, not all of them. The sample contains 11,000 to 15,000 clones, roughly nine tenths of which appear only once. Sequencing input: Tregs (CD4+, CD25+, CD127-, CD137-, CD154-) from PBMCs; culture status not recorded. These receptors were collected from a human donor in good health.

The rearrangement links TRBV28 to TRBJ2-1, with 8 nucleotides matching TRBD1. CDR3 length: 16 amino acids. Germline V CDR1 and CDR2: MDHEN, SYDVKM. Germline trimming cut 5 bases from V and 3 bases from J; bases unmatched to any gene: 9. The CDR3 DNA follows: TGTGCCAGCAGTCCGCGATCAGGGGGCGTCTACAATGAGCAGTTCTTC. Translation gives CASSPRSGGVYNEQFF.

With respect to this clone: This specimen includes other DNA sequences encoding the same CDR3. The chain recombines TRBV5-6 with TRBJ1-1; TRBD1 matches at 9 bases. Trimming took 2 bases from V and 11 from J; bases not matched to a gene: 10. The germline CDR1 and CDR2 sequences are SGHDT and YYEEEE. This CDR3 is built from 14 residues. The CDR3 region is CASSFRDRAVEAFF. The CDR3, as DNA: TGTGCCAGCAGCTTCCGGGACAGGGCAGTTGAGGCTTTCTTT.